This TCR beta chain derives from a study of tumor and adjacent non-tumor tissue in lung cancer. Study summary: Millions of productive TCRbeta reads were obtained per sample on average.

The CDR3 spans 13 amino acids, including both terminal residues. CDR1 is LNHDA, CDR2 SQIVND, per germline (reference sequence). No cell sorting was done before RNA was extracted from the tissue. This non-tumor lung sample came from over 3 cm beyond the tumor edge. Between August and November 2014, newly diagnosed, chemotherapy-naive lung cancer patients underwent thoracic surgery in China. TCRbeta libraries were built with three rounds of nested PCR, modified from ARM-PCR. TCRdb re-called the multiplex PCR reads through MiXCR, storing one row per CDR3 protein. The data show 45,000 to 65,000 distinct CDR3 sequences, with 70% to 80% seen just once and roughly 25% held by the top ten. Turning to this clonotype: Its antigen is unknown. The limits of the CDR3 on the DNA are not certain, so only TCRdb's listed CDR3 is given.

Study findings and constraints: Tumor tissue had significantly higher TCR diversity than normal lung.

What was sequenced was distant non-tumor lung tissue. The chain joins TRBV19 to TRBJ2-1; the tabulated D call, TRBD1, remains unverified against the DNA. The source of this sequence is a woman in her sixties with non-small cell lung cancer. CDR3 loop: CASRVGQGNEQSF.